The 9 T cell receptor beta chains given below trace back to one sample, sequenced in a study of type 1 regulatory T cells. Using its own MiXCR run on the reads, TCRdb lists one record per CDR3 protein. The repertoire holds 90,000 to 100,000 distinct CDR3 sequences, with roughly a third as singletons. Sequences were obtained from CD4+ T cells, either the whole sample or a sorted fraction (not recorded which). The receptors shown here come from a human donor in good health.

V gene TRBV7-8 combines with J gene TRBJ2-1, with TRBD2 matching over 10 bases. CDR3 size: 16 residues. Germline CDR1 and CDR2: SGHVS and FQNEAQ. J gave up 10 bases and V 6 bases, and 15 bases lay outside the gene matches. CDR3 DNA sequence: TGTGCCAGCAGGAGAAGGAGGGCCGAACTAGCGGGGGAGCAGTTCTTC. It is translated as CASRRRRAELAGEQFF.

The rearrangement links TRBV4-1 to TRBJ2-6; D is uncertain. Looked up from germline, CDR1 is MGHRA and CDR2 is YSYEKL. Trimming cost V 5 bases and J 0 bases, with 11 bases left between them. This CDR3 has 16 residues. The DNA for the CDR3 is TGCGCCAGCAGCGGTTTGGTGGTCTCTGGGGCCAACGTCCTGACTTTC. This codes for CASSGLVVSGANVLTF.

This chain connects TRBV7-2 to TRBJ1-2, with D unresolved. V was shortened by 6 bases and J by 4 bases, with 12 bases between the two germline ends. Germline assignment: CDR1 SGHTA and CDR2 FQGNSA. This CDR3 contains 13 residues. The CDR3 sequence: CASREPGPYGYTF. The CDR3 DNA is TGTGCCAGCAGGGAGCCGGGTCCCTATGGCTACACCTTC. Full variable domain (outside the CDR3, taken from reference TRBV7-2 and TRBJ1-2): GAGVSQSPSNKVTEKGKDVELRCDPISGHTALYWYRQSLGQGLEFLIYFQGNSAPDKSGLPSDRFSAERTGGSVSTLTIQRTQQEDSAVYLCASREPGPYGYTFGSGTRLTVV.

The V call is TRBV7-6, the J call TRBJ1-2; no clear D. V lost 8 bases and J lost 6, with 10 bases in between. The germline CDR1 and CDR2 sequences are SGHVS and FNYEAQ. The CDR3 contains 11 residues. The chain's CDR3 is CASSASNGYTF. In DNA form, the CDR3 reads TGTGCCAGCTCCGCTTCGAATGGCTACACCTTC. Supplemented by reference TRBV7-6 and TRBJ1-2, the full variable domain reads GAGVSQSPRYKVTKRGQDVALRCDPISGHVSLYWYRQALGQGPEFLTYFNYEAQQDKSGLPNDRFSAERPEGSISTLTIQRTEQRDSAMYRCASSASNGYTFGSGTRLTVV.

The chain links TRBV20-1 to TRBJ2-2; TRBD1 might be the D (5 bases). The V gene lost 3 bases and the J gene lost 4 bases, with 12 bases spanning the gap. The germline V gene encodes CDR1 DFQATT and CDR2 SNEGSKA (reference sequence). CDR3 length equals 14 residues. The CDR3 spells CSASMGRSTGELFF. DNA for the CDR3: TGCAGTGCTAGCATGGGGCGGAGCACCGGGGAGCTGTTTTTT.

This clonotype appeared a few times. The genes are TRBV20-1 and TRBJ2-1; D unclear. Germline V gene sequence: CDR1 DFQATT, CDR2 SNEGSKA (reference sequence). V shed 6 bases and J shed 11 bases, with 11 bases lying between them. The CDR3 loop spans 10 amino acids. The CDR3 DNA follows: TGCAGTGCCCACTTGGGGAAGCAGTTCTTC. It codes for CSAHLGKQFF.

This chain joins TRBV19 and TRBJ2-5; 11 bases line up with TRBD2. Per germline, CDR1 LNHDA and CDR2 SQIVND (reference sequence). The CDR3 length is 14 residues. Trimming took 9 bases from V and 1 from J; bases not matched to a gene: 4. The CDR3 DNA follows: TGTGCCAGCGGGACTAGCGGAGTCCAAGAGACCCAGTACTTC. Amino acids: CASGTSGVQETQYF.

This clonotype has more than one count but fewer than ten. DNA of the CDR3: TGTGCCAGCAGCTCAGGACAAGCCCAGGAGCAGTACTTC. Its translation is CASSSGQAQEQYF. The rearrangement links TRBV5-4 to TRBJ2-7; possible D gene TRBD1, 5 bases. Germline V gene lookup returns CDR1 SGHNT and CDR2 YYREEE (reference sequence). V lost 3 bases, J lost 7 bases, and 14 bases lay in between. The CDR3 has 13 amino acids.

The chain is built from TRBV28 and TRBJ2-7; 8 bases fit TRBD2. This CDR3 is built from 15 residues. Trimming removed 5 bases from V and 0 bases from J; junction bases left unmatched: 6. CDR1 is MDHEN and CDR2 is SYDVKM in the germline V gene. The CDR3 protein is CASSTSGYSSYEQYF. The CDR3 DNA follows: TGTGCCAGCAGTACTAGCGGTTATAGCTCCTACGAGCAGTACTTC.